One sample yielded the 8 T cell receptor beta chains listed below, sequenced in a study of early T cells in non-severe SARS-CoV-2 infection. TCRdb redid the calling of the 5' RACE reads with MiXCR, one entry per CDR3 protein. This sample has roughly 100,000 distinct CDR3 sequences, with less than 15% found just once. The sequences come from whole blood, collected at baseline. The receptors stem from an adult who was a healthcare worker with PCR-confirmed SARS-CoV-2 infection or an uninfected control (not recorded which).

The chain links TRBV7-9 to TRBJ2-1; no clear D gene. The CDR3 is made up of 11 amino acids. The V end lost 6 bases, the J end lost 6 bases, and 6 bases lay between the germline ends. Looked up from germline, CDR1 is SEHNR and CDR2 is FQNEAQ (reference sequence). Here the CDR3 DNA reads TGTGCCAGCAGGTCCAGCAATGAGCAGTTCTTC. Amino acids: CASRSSNEQFF.

The chain carries TRBV19 and TRBJ2-5, with D uncertain. CDR1 and CDR2 from the germline V gene are LNHDA and SQIVND (reference sequence). This CDR3 is built from 14 residues. Deletions cut 10 bases from V and 5 bases from J, with 20 bases between. CDR3 sequence: CATKGGVRPETQYF. The CDR3 region has the DNA TGTGCCACCAAGGGCGGAGTCAGACCCGAGACCCAGTACTTC.

This clonotype was seen many times. The rearrangement joins TRBV5-1 to TRBJ2-1; TRBD2 matches at 11 bases. This CDR3 is 16 amino acids long. J was trimmed by 6 bases and V by 4 bases; bases with no gene match: 9. Germline V lookup: CDR1 SGHRS, CDR2 YFSETQ. The CDR3 spells CASSLETSGNFNEQFF. CDR3 DNA: TGCGCCAGCAGCCTGGAGACTAGCGGGAACTTCAATGAGCAGTTCTTC. Together with reference TRBV5-1 and TRBJ2-1, the CDR3 gives the full variable domain: KAGVTQTPRYLIKTRGQQVTLSCSPISGHRSVSWYQQTPGQGLQFLFEYFSETQRNKGNFPGRFSGRQFSNSRSEMNVSTLELGDSALYLCASSLETSGNFNEQFFGPGTRLTVL.

This clonotype occurred a few times. The chain uses TRBV20-1 and TRBJ2-1; D is unresolved. The V gene's germline CDR1 is DFQATT and CDR2 SNEGSKA (reference sequence). V lost 1 base and J lost 0, with 4 bases in between. The CDR3 has 13 residues. The DNA of the CDR3 is TGCAGTGCTAGAGCTCCCTCCTACAATGAGCAGTTCTTC. Residues: CSARAPSYNEQFF.

The chain has TRBV7-2 and TRBJ2-2; TRBD2 is a possible D gene (6 bases). The CDR3 contains 16 residues. CDR1 and CDR2 from the germline V gene are SGHTA and FQGNSA. Trimming cost V 2 bases and J 2 bases, with 12 bases left between them. The CDR3 loop reads CASSLWSGTNTGELFF. CDR3 coding DNA: TGTGCCAGCAGCTTATGGTCCGGGACTAACACCGGGGAGCTGTTTTTT.

The V call is TRBV19, the J call TRBJ1-2; weak D call: TRBD1 (5 bases). The V gene's germline CDR1 is LNHDA and CDR2 SQIVND (reference sequence). The CDR3 length is 14 residues. V lost 8 bases and J 0 bases, leaving 13 bases between the germline ends. CDR3 sequence reads: CASGLGGTNYGYTF. In DNA, the CDR3 is TGTGCCAGTGGTCTTGGGGGGACTAACTATGGCTACACCTTC.

This clonotype was seen a handful of times. This chain uses TRBV7-3 with TRBJ2-5; possible D gene TRBD2, 6 bases. The V and J ends lost 4 bases and 5 bases respectively, with 14 bases between them. Germline V gene sequence: CDR1 SGHTA, CDR2 FQGTGA. The length of the CDR3 is 14 residues. The CDR3, as DNA: TGTGCCAGCAGCTCGCGACTAGGTGATGAGACCCAGTACTTC. Its translation is CASSSRLGDETQYF.

This clonotype was picked up a small number of times. The rearrangement uses TRBV5-1 and TRBJ2-2; D remains unclear. This CDR3 is 15 amino acids long. Trimming removed 0 bases from V and 3 bases from J, with 9 bases in between. Germline V gene data show CDR1 as SGHRS and CDR2 as YFSETQ. The CDR3 DNA reads as TGCGCCAGCAGCTTGGCCGGGTCTGACACCGGGGAGCTGTTTTTT. Its protein product is CASSLAGSDTGELFF.